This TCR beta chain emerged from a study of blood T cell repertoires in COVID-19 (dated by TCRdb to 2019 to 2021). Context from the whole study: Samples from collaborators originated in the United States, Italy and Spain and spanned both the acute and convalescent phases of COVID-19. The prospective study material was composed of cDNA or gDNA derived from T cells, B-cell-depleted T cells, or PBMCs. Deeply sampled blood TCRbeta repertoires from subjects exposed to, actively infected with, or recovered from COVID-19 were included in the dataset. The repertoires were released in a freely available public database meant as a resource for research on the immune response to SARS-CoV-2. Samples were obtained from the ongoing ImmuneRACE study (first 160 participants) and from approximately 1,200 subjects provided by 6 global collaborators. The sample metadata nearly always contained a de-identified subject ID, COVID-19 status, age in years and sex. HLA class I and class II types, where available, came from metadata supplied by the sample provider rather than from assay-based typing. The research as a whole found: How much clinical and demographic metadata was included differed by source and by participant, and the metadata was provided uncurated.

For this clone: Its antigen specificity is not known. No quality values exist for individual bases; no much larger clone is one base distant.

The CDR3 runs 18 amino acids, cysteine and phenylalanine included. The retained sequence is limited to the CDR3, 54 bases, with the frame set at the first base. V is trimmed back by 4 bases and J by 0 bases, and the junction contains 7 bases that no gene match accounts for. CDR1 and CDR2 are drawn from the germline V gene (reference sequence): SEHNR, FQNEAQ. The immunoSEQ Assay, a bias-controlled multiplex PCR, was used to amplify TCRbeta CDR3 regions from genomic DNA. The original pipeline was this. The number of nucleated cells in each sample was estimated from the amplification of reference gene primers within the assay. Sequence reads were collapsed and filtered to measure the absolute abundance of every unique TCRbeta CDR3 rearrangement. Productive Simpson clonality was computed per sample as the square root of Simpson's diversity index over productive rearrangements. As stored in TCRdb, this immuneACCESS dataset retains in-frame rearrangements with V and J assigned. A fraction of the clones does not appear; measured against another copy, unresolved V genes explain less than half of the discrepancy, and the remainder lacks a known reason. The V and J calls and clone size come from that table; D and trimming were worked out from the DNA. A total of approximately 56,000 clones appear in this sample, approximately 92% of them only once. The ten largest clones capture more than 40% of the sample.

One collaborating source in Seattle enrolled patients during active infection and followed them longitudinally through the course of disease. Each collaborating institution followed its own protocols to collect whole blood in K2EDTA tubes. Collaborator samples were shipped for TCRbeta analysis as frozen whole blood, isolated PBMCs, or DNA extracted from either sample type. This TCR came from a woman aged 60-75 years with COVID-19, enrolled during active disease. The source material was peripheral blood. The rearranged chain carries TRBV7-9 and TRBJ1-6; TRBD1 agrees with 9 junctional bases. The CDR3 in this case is CASSSPDRGSSYNSPLHF. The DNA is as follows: TGTGCCAGCAGCTCGCCTGACAGGGGGAGCTCCTATAATTCACCCCTCCACTTT.